Below are 31 T cell receptor beta chains sequenced from a single sample in a study of PD-L1 blockade in urothelial cancer. Time point defined: pretreatment peripheral blood. Repertoires were generated with immunoSEQ multiplex PCR, while TCRdb's copy carries only in-frame clones and drops some. The data hold about 45,000 clones, with over 75% observed a single time. The material was PBMCs, obtained around atezolizumab (anti-PD-L1) treatment. These receptors were taken from a donor older than 35 with urothelial cancer.

V gene TRBV29-1 combines with J gene TRBJ2-3; tentatively, D is TRBD1 (5 bases). Trimming removed 7 bases at V and 4 bases at J, with 12 bases between. The CDR3 length is 12 residues. Germline lookup yields CDR1 SQVTM and CDR2 ANQGSEA. This CDR3 is CSGRGGADTQYF. CDR3 DNA sequence: TGCAGCGGAAGGGGTGGCGCAGATACGCAGTATTTT.

The V call is TRBV4-2, the J call TRBJ2-5; 7 bases match TRBD1. The V gene end was trimmed by 1 base and the J gene end by 7 bases; junction bases not matched to a gene: 9. CDR3 length equals 15 residues. CDR1 and CDR2 from the germline V gene are LGHNA and YNFKEQ. The CDR3 nucleotides read TGTGCCAGCAGCCAAGGACAGGGCAGGGTTGGGACCCAGTACTTC. Protein sequence: CASSQGQGRVGTQYF.

V usage is TRBV4-1 and J usage is TRBJ2-1; weak D call: TRBD2 (7 bases). The CDR3 extends over 15 amino acids. V lost 4 bases, J lost 4 bases, and 14 bases lay in between. Germline CDR1 reads MGHRA; CDR2 reads YSYEKL. The CDR3 loop is CASSPLRGGYNEQFF. The CDR3 DNA sequence: TGCGCCAGCAGCCCCCTGAGGGGGGGGTACAATGAGCAGTTCTTC.

V and J are TRBV5-4 and TRBJ2-7, with 13 bases that match TRBD2. The CDR3 runs to 15 residues. Germline-derived CDR1 and CDR2 are SGHNT and YYREEE (reference sequence). J gave up 3 bases and V 4 bases, and 4 bases lay outside the gene matches. CDR3 loop: CASSPGTSGNYEQYF. CDR3 DNA sequence: TGTGCCAGCAGCCCCGGGACTAGCGGGAACTACGAGCAGTACTTC.

This clone showed up just once. The gene calls are TRBV15 and TRBJ1-5, with a possible D match to TRBD1 (5 bases). There are 15 residues in the CDR3. The V end was cut by 0 bases, the J end by 5 bases, with 11 bases between. Germline CDR1 LNHNV, CDR2 YYDKDF (reference sequence). The CDR3: CATSRDQGGYQPQHF. In DNA, the CDR3 is TGTGCCACCAGCAGAGATCAGGGCGGCTATCAGCCCCAGCATTTT.

Comment on this clone: The sample contains more than one DNA sequence encoding this CDR3. The chain has TRBV9 and TRBJ2-5; D perhaps matches TRBD2 (5 bases). Trimming took 4 bases from V and 0 from J, leaving 10 bases between them. The CDR3 spans 14 residues. CDR1 is SGDLS and CDR2 is YYNGEE in the germline V gene. The CDR3 sequence: CASSPGGYQETQYF. DNA of the CDR3: TGTGCCAGCAGCCCTGGCGGGTACCAAGAGACCCAGTACTTC.

For the CDR3, the DNA is TGCAGCGCCGCCACAGGGGGCCCCAACGATGAGCAGTTCTTC. This translates into CSAATGGPNDEQFF. The chain combines TRBV29-1 with TRBJ2-1; 9 bases are a match to TRBD1. Germline lookup yields CDR1 SQVTM and CDR2 ANQGSEA. The length of the CDR3 is 14 residues. V gave up 7 bases and J gave up 8 bases; unmatched junction bases: 12.

This clone was detected only once. This chain joins TRBV4-2 and TRBJ2-7, with D unresolved. Trimming shortened V by 1 base and J by 1 base, and 17 bases separated the two germline ends. In germline, CDR1 is LGHNA, CDR2 YNFKEQ. The CDR3 contains 17 residues. CDR3 residues: CASSQGAATLISYEQYF. Written as DNA, the CDR3 is TGTGCCAGCAGCCAAGGGGCAGCCACCCTCATTTCCTACGAGCAGTACTTC.

This sequence joins TRBV28 and TRBJ1-5, with TRBD1 identical over 7 bases. Germline CDR1 is MDHEN and CDR2 is SYDVKM. V gave up 5 bases and J gave up 4 bases; unmatched junction bases: 5. The CDR3 consists of 14 residues. This CDR3 reads CASSPGGTNQPQHF. DNA of the CDR3: TGTGCCAGCAGTCCAGGGGGGACAAATCAGCCCCAGCATTTT.

This clone was found a few times. The chain combines TRBV4-2 with TRBJ1-5; 7 bases line up with TRBD1. Germline V CDR1 and CDR2: LGHNA, YNFKEQ. V was pared by 0 bases and J by 5 bases, with 4 bases of the junction left unmatched. The CDR3 is 15 amino acids. This chain's CDR3 is CASSQESGGYQPQHF. The CDR3 DNA reads TGTGCCAGCAGCCAAGAGTCAGGGGGGTATCAGCCCCAGCATTTT.

The chain uses TRBV6-1 and TRBJ2-7; TRBD1 aligns across 8 bases. CDR1 is MNHNS, CDR2 SASEGT, per germline. Losses at the gene ends were 7 bases for V and 2 bases for J; bases not matched to a gene: 7. This CDR3 has 14 amino acids. The CDR3 protein is CASNAGTGPYEQYF. The CDR3 DNA is TGTGCCAGCAACGCTGGGACAGGACCCTACGAGCAGTACTTC.

The rearrangement links TRBV4-3 to TRBJ1-1, with TRBD1 matching over 7 bases. CDR1 is LGHNA and CDR2 is YSLEER in the germline V gene. CDR3 size: 14 residues. Trimming took 0 bases from V and 8 from J; bases not matched to a gene: 6. In nucleotides, the CDR3 is TGCGCCAGCAGCCAAGATGGGCAGGGGGTAGAAGCTTTCTTT. Translation: CASSQDGQGVEAFF.

This chain connects TRBV7-2 to TRBJ1-4, with D possibly being TRBD1 (6 bases). Germline V CDR1 and CDR2: SGHTA, FQGNSA. This CDR3 spans 13 amino acids. V was cut by 7 bases and J by 7 bases, with 13 bases left in between. The CDR3 loop is CASKTGWGEKLFF. Here the CDR3 DNA reads TGTGCCAGCAAAACAGGGTGGGGTGAAAAACTGTTTTTT.

The gene calls are TRBV7-3 and TRBJ2-1, with 14 positions matching TRBD2. CDR1 and CDR2 from the germline V gene are SGHTA and FQGTGA. The J segment lost 9 bases and the V segment lost 5 bases, leaving 3 bases of the junction unmatched. The CDR3 totals 14 residues. CDR3: CASSGLAGGGEQFF. CDR3 coding DNA: TGTGCCAGCAGCGGACTAGCGGGGGGAGGTGAGCAGTTCTTC.

The rearrangement links TRBV6-4 to TRBJ2-3, with 7 bases aligning to TRBD1. CDR1 MRHNA and CDR2 SNTAGT come from the germline V gene. V lost 3 bases, J lost 4 bases, and 4 bases stayed unmatched. There are 14 residues in the CDR3. The CDR3 DNA sequence: TGTGCCAGCAGTGAGTTGCAGGGGGCAGATACGCAGTATTTT. Translation: CASSELQGADTQYF.

The chain has TRBV11-2 and TRBJ2-7; TRBD1 matches at 7 bases. In germline, CDR1 is SGHAT, CDR2 FQNNGV. The V segment lost 2 bases and the J segment 2 bases; nucleotides outside the gene matches: 0. The CDR3 is made up of 13 amino acids. The CDR3, as DNA: TGTGCCAGCAGCTTACAGGGGGCCTACGAGCAGTACTTC. Protein: CASSLQGAYEQYF.

The chain couples TRBV5-1 to TRBJ1-1; weak D call: TRBD1 (5 bases). V was pared by 1 base and J by 3 bases, with 10 bases between. The CDR3 runs to 14 residues. Per germline, CDR1 SGHRS and CDR2 YFSETQ. CDR3 nucleotide sequence: TGCGCCAGCAGCTTGTGGGGGGGTGACACTGAAGCTTTCTTT. This sequence encodes CASSLWGGDTEAFF.

The chain is built from TRBV7-8 and TRBJ2-1; a possible D gene is TRBD1 (6 bases). This CDR3 comprises 15 residues. Germline V gene data show CDR1 as SGHVS and CDR2 as FQNEAQ. V was trimmed by 7 bases and J by 2 bases, leaving 15 bases between them. CDR3 in DNA: TGTGCCAGCACCGAGGGGGTGGGGACCTACAATGAGCAGTTCTTC. It codes for CASTEGVGTYNEQFF.

The chain links TRBV11-1 to TRBJ1-1; the D gene is possibly TRBD1 (5 bases). Germline values: CDR1 SGHAT, CDR2 FQDESV (reference sequence). The CDR3 consists of 12 residues. Deletions cut 2 bases from V and 10 bases from J, with 11 bases between. CDR3 loop: CASSLRGGPAFF. CDR3 bases: TGTGCCAGCAGCTTACGCGGGGGACCAGCTTTCTTT.

This clone was picked up one time. The chain is built from TRBV9 and TRBJ2-1; 12 nucleotides align to TRBD1. Germline-derived CDR1 and CDR2 are SGDLS and YYNGEE. The CDR3 extends over 13 amino acids. J was trimmed by 13 bases and V by 1 base; bases with no gene match: 3. CDR3 protein: CASSVSGTGGQFF. CDR3 bases: TGTGCCAGCAGCGTATCCGGGACAGGGGGCCAGTTCTTC.

This chain uses TRBV10-2 with TRBJ1-5; maybe TRBD1 (6 bases). Per germline, CDR1 WSHSY and CDR2 SAAADI. This CDR3 is 13 amino acids long. The germline V and J ends were trimmed by 5 bases and 6 bases, with 11 bases remaining between them. DNA for the CDR3: TGCGCCAGCAGTACAGGGTCCGGTCAGCCCCAGCATTTT. This codes for CASSTGSGQPQHF.

The sample holds one count of this clone. The genes are TRBV4-2 and TRBJ2-2; TRBD2 matches at 8 bases. Per the germline V gene, CDR1 is LGHNA and CDR2 is YNFKEQ. CDR3 size: 17 residues. With 7 bases clipped from V and 0 bases from J, the junction kept 10 bases outside the gene matches. This CDR3 reads CASTDPWRGANTGELFF. CDR3 nucleotide sequence: TGTGCCAGCACCGACCCCTGGCGGGGGGCGAACACCGGGGAGCTGTTTTTT.

The chain has TRBV5-1 and TRBJ2-3; D gene ambiguous. Germline V gene sequence: CDR1 SGHRS, CDR2 YFSETQ. The V end was cut by 0 bases, the J end by 4 bases, with 6 bases between. CDR3 length: 13 amino acids. The CDR3 reads CASSLVLADTQYF. CDR3 bases: TGCGCCAGCAGCTTGGTCCTAGCAGATACGCAGTATTTT.

The chain links TRBV4-1 to TRBJ1-1; D gene uncertain. Germline V CDR1 and CDR2: MGHRA, YSYEKL. This CDR3 contains 14 residues. Trimming cost V 0 bases and J 4 bases, with 9 bases left between them. In nucleotides, the CDR3 is TGCGCCAGCAGCCAAGAGGGGAGGTCCACTGAAGCTTTCTTT. Translated: CASSQEGRSTEAFF.

The V and J genes are TRBV6-6 and TRBJ1-5; 7 bases map to TRBD1. The V gene end was trimmed by 6 bases and the J gene end by 6 bases; junction bases not matched to a gene: 5. CDR3 length equals 13 residues. Germline V CDR1 and CDR2: MNHNY, SVGAGI (reference sequence). CDR3 protein: CASSRGKGQPQHF. The CDR3, as DNA: TGTGCCAGCAGCAGGGGGAAGGGTCAGCCCCAGCATTTT.

V and J are TRBV9 and TRBJ2-1, with 10 bases lining up with TRBD2. This CDR3 is built from 17 residues. From germline, CDR1 is SGDLS and CDR2 YYNGEE. V shed 2 bases and J 4 bases; nucleotides not matched to a gene: 9. The CDR3 nucleotides read TGTGCCAGCAGCGTGAACATAGCGGGAGGTGTGTACAATGAGCAGTTCTTC. Translating gives CASSVNIAGGVYNEQFF.

The V gene is TRBV7-9, the J gene TRBJ2-1, with 7 bases aligning to TRBD1. Losses at the gene ends were 6 bases for V and 4 bases for J; bases not matched to a gene: 3. The CDR3 consists of 13 residues. From germline, CDR1 is SEHNR and CDR2 FQNEAQ (reference sequence). The DNA for the CDR3 is TGTGCCAGCAGATGGGGACAGTACAATGAGCAGTTCTTC. Protein sequence: CASRWGQYNEQFF.

The CDR3 sequence: CASTARLAQYNEQFF. CDR3 in DNA: TGTGCCAGCACCGCGAGGCTAGCCCAATACAATGAGCAGTTCTTC. The chain employs TRBV27 and TRBJ2-1, with a weak D call TRBD2 (5 bases). V dropped 7 bases and J dropped 4 bases, with 17 bases sitting between them. Germline assignment: CDR1 MNHEY and CDR2 SMNVEV (reference sequence). This CDR3 spans 15 amino acids.

CDR3 loop: CASSPGQGGPEAFF. CDR3 nucleotide sequence: TGTGCCAGCAGCCCGGGACAGGGGGGCCCTGAAGCTTTCTTT. V is TRBV7-8 and J is TRBJ1-1, with 11 bases that match TRBD1. The CDR3 is 14 residues long. Germline values: CDR1 SGHVS, CDR2 FQNEAQ. Losses at the gene ends were 5 bases for V and 6 bases for J; bases not matched to a gene: 5. The full variable domain, in which reference TRBV7-8 and TRBJ1-1 provide the parts outside the CDR3, is GAGVSQSPRYKVAKRGQDVALRCDPISGHVSLFWYQQALGQGPEFLTYFQNEAQLDKSGLPSDRFFAERPEGSVSTLKIQRTQQEDSAVYLCASSPGQGGPEAFFGQGTRLTVV.

This sequence joins TRBV5-1 and TRBJ2-5; the match to TRBD2 covers 9 bases. Unmatched junction bases numbered 9, after V lost 1 base and J lost 5 bases. This CDR3 spans 16 amino acids. Germline V gene sequence: CDR1 SGHRS, CDR2 YFSETQ. For the CDR3, the DNA is TGCGCCAGCAGCTTGCAGGGTAGCGGGAGTTGGGAGACCCAGTACTTC. Its translation is CASSLQGSGSWETQYF.

The rearrangement joins TRBV23-1 to TRBJ1-2; D call uncertain. TRBV23-1 is identified as an open reading frame with a role that is uncertain. The V and J ends lost 8 bases and 4 bases respectively, with 11 bases between them. The CDR3 totals 12 residues. CDR3 sequence: CASPRYGYGYTF. CDR3 in DNA: TGCGCCAGCCCGAGGTATGGCTATGGCTACACCTTC.